These T cell receptor beta chains were read from a single sample in a study of post-analysis software for immune sequencing data. MiXCR, run by TCRdb on the PCR reads, gives a single entry per CDR3 protein. Among hundreds of thousands of distinct CDR3 sequences, roughly 29% were seen once, and the ten largest hold around 0.55%. Input material: blood. These receptors originate from a girl aged 10 to 17 with multiple sclerosis. Each CDR3 is given with its conserved first and last residue. A D gene is named only where the DNA matches it firmly. A row's size may be missing; if present it is once, few, many or a size class.

clone size,J gene,D gene,V gene,CDR3 DNA,CDR3 protein
.,TRBJ2-7,.,TRBV2,TGTGCCAGCAGCGACTATGGCGGATACGAGCAGTACTTC,CASSDYGGYEQYF
few,TRBJ1-1,.,TRBV5-1,TGCGCCAGCAGCTTGGTGGTACGGGGCAGCACTGAAGCTTTCTTT,CASSLVVRGSTEAFF
.,TRBJ2-7,.,TRBV12-3/TRBV12-4,TGTGCCAGCAGGTTCCCCCAAGGGGTCGGCGAGCAGTACTTC,CASRFPQGVGEQYF
.,TRBJ2-3,.,TRBV28,TGTGCCAGCAGTTTCGTAGCGTCTAGCACAGATACGCAGTATTTT,CASSFVASSTDTQYF
.,TRBJ1-2,.,TRBV7-2,TGTGCCAGCAGTATTACAGGGTTCGATGGCTACACCTTC,CASSITGFDGYTF
few,TRBJ2-1,TRBD1,TRBV20-1,TGCAGTGCTAGAGTTAAGTGGACAGGGGGCCTGGGTGAGCAGTTCTTC,CSARVKWTGGLGEQFF
few,TRBJ1-1,.,TRBV29-1,TGCAGCGTGAGGCCTTCACGGGTCCTGACTGAAGCTTTCTTT,CSVRPSRVLTEAFF
.,TRBJ2-3,TRBD2,TRBV10-3,TGTGCCATCAGTGAGAGGAGACTAGCGGGAGGGTTCACAGATACGCAGTATTTT,CAISERRLAGGFTDTQYF
many,TRBJ2-5,.,TRBV29-1,TGCAGCGCCCGGACAGATTCCCAAGAGACCCAGTACTTC,CSARTDSQETQYF
few,TRBJ2-1,TRBD1,TRBV10-3,TGTGCCATCAGTGGGGACAGGGGGTCCTACAATGAGCAGTTCTTC,CAISGDRGSYNEQFF
few,TRBJ1-4,.,TRBV20-1,TGCACCCTTAGGACCCCCGGAAATGAAAAACTGTTTTTT,CTLRTPGNEKLFF
few,TRBJ2-3,.,TRBV29-1,TGCAGCGTTGTGAGTAGGGCTGCAGATACGCAGTATTTT,CSVVSRAADTQYF
.,TRBJ2-3,TRBD1,TRBV5-1,TGCGCCAGCAGCGCACGGGCCTCTAGCAGGGGGCTTAGCACAGATACGCAGTATTTT,CASSARASSRGLSTDTQYF
many,TRBJ2-3,.,TRBV9,TGTGCCAGCAGCGCAAGCCCGCCTGGCACAGATACGCAGTATTTT,CASSASPPGTDTQYF
.,TRBJ1-1,.,TRBV6-7,TGTGCCAGCAGCGACGGGAGGGCCTCTGAAGCTTTCTTT,CASSDGRASEAFF
once,TRBJ1-5,TRBD1,TRBV20-1,TGCAGTGCTTTGACAGGGGGGGTCGGAAATCAGCCCCAGCATTTT,CSALTGGVGNQPQHF
many,TRBJ2-5,TRBD2,TRBV29-1,TGCAGCGTTGACCGGGCTAGCGGGGGGTTGGTGGAGACCCAGTACTTC,CSVDRASGGLVETQYF
few,TRBJ2-5,.,TRBV12-3/TRBV12-4,TGTGCCAGCAGTCCTAGACGGAGGCAAGAGACCCAGTACTTC,CASSPRRRQETQYF
.,TRBJ2-3,.,TRBV20-1,TGCAGTGCTAGGGGGCAGGGGTTCACAGATACGCAGTATTTT,CSARGQGFTDTQYF
few,TRBJ2-3,.,TRBV3-1,TGTGCCAGCAGCCATCCAAGTAGCGGTAGCACAGATACGCAGTATTTT,CASSHPSSGSTDTQYF
few,TRBJ2-3,.,TRBV6-2/TRBV6-3,TGTGCCAGCAGTGAGGGGAAATTGCAGTCCAATACGCAGTATTTT,CASSEGKLQSNTQYF
few,TRBJ1-2,.,TRBV7-9,TGTGCCAGCAGCCGCCCGTCGGGGGGAAGTGGCTACACCTTC,CASSRPSGGSGYTF
once,TRBJ2-2,.,TRBV15,TGTGCCACCAGCAGAGACAGTTTCACCGGGGAGCTGTTTTTT,CATSRDSFTGELFF
.,TRBJ1-2,.,TRBV20-1,TGCAGTGCTAGTAAGGATCTCGGCGGCTACACCTTC,CSASKDLGGYTF
.,TRBJ2-4,TRBD1,TRBV6-1,TGTGCCAGCAGTGGGAAGCAGGGGGAAGCCAAAAACATTCAGTACTTC,CASSGKQGEAKNIQYF
.,TRBJ2-3,.,TRBV25-1,TGTGCCAGCAGTGACCGAACGCAGCCTCTCCCGGGGGATACGCAGTATTTT,CASSDRTQPLPGDTQYF
few,TRBJ2-1,TRBD2,TRBV7-2,TGTGCCAGCAGCTCATCTAGCGGGGGTTCCTACAATGAGCAGTTCTTC,CASSSSSGGSYNEQFF
.,TRBJ2-5,TRBD2,TRBV4-3,TGCGCCAGCAGCTACGCCCTAACTAGCGGACACAATGAGCAGTACTTC,CASSYALTSGHNEQYF
.,TRBJ2-1,TRBD1,TRBV29-1,TGCGGCGCCCCGGACAGGGGAAGAGAGCAGTTCTTC,CGAPDRGREQFF
few,TRBJ2-5,.,TRBV4-2,TGTGCCAGCAGCCAAGTTGGACGGCCCTGGGAAGAGACCCAGTACTTC,CASSQVGRPWEETQYF
.,TRBJ2-1,.,TRBV27,TGTGCCAGCAGTCCCAAGCCCGGTGAGCAGTTCTTC,CASSPKPGEQFF
many,TRBJ2-7,TRBD1,TRBV10-3,TGTGCCATCAGGGGGGACAGGGCGATCGGCGAGCAGTACTTC,CAIRGDRAIGEQYF
.,TRBJ1-1,.,TRBV20-1,TGCAGTGCGCCACGGGAGGCTGAAGCTTTCTTT,CSAPREAEAFF
many,TRBJ2-5,.,TRBV7-9,TGTGCCAGCAGCTTAGGGGGGGGCGCGGAGACCCAGTACTTC,CASSLGGGAETQYF
.,TRBJ2-1,TRBD1,TRBV23-1,TGCGCCAACTCCAACCGGGGGACAGGGGCACCGATCCCCCAGCAGTTCTTC,CANSNRGTGAPIPQQFF
many,TRBJ2-5,.,TRBV29-1,TGCAGCGTTGAGTCCGCCAGTCAGGGAACCCAGTACTTC,CSVESASQGTQYF
many,TRBJ2-6,.,TRBV9,TGTGCCAGCAGCGTGGGGACCTCTGGGGCCAACGTCCTGACTTTC,CASSVGTSGANVLTF
few,TRBJ2-7,.,TRBV6-2/TRBV6-3,TGTGCCAGCAGTTACGCAGGGACTGAATACTACGAGCAGTACTTC,CASSYAGTEYYEQYF
many,TRBJ2-1,.,TRBV20-1,TGCAGTGCTAGAGGGCCCTCAGGCCATGAGCAGTTCTTC,CSARGPSGHEQFF
.,TRBJ1-2,TRBD1,TRBV12-3/TRBV12-4,TGTGCCAGCAGTTACGGCCGGGACAGTCGTTACACCTTC,CASSYGRDSRYTF
.,TRBJ2-3,.,TRBV20-1,TGCAGTGCAACCCCGGGCTACTTAGAGGGAAGTACGCAGTATTTT,CSATPGYLEGSTQYF
.,TRBJ2-1,.,TRBV7-8,TGTGCCAGCAGCCTCCAGCGTGAGCAGTTCTTC,CASSLQREQFF
many,TRBJ1-2,.,TRBV7-9,TGTGCCAGCAGCTACTGGGGCATGGGGCAGGCCCACTATGGCTACACCTTC,CASSYWGMGQAHYGYTF
few,TRBJ2-7,TRBD2,TRBV6-2/TRBV6-3,TGTGCCAGCAGTTGGACCGGGACTAGCGGCGAGCAGTACTTC,CASSWTGTSGEQYF
few,TRBJ2-7,.,TRBV6-6,TGTGCCACCTTACAGGGTCACTACGAGCAGTACTTC,CATLQGHYEQYF
.,TRBJ2-7,TRBD2,TRBV28,TGTGCCAGCCAGATAGCGGGAGGGGCCTACGAGCAGTACTTC,CASQIAGGAYEQYF
.,TRBJ2-1,.,TRBV20-1,TGCAGTGCTAGGTCTAGTCTTGGGGGTCTAATTTTGCGTGAGCAGTTCTTC,CSARSSLGGLILREQFF
few,TRBJ2-7,TRBD1,TRBV5-1,TGCGCCAGCAGCCGGGACAGGGTTAACGACGAGCAGTACTTC,CASSRDRVNDEQYF
few,TRBJ1-1,TRBD1,TRBV6-6,TGTGCCAGCAGGATGGAAGGGACAGGGAGCACTGAAGCTTTCTTT,CASRMEGTGSTEAFF
many,TRBJ2-6,.,TRBV20-1,TGCAGTGCTATGCCGTCGGGGGCCAACGTCCTGACTTTC,CSAMPSGANVLTF